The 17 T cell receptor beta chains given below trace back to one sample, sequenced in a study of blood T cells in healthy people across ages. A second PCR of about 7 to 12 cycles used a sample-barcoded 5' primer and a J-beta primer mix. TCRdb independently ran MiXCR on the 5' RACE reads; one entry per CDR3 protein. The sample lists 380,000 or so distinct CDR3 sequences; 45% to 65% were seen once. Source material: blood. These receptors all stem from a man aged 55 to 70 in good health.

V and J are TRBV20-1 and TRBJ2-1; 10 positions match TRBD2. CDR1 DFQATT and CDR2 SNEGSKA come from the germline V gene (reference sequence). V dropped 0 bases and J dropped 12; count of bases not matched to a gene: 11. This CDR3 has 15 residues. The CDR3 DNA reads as TGCAGTGCTAGAGATTTAGCGGGGGGACCCGGGGGGCAGTTCTTC. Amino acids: CSARDLAGGPGGQFF.

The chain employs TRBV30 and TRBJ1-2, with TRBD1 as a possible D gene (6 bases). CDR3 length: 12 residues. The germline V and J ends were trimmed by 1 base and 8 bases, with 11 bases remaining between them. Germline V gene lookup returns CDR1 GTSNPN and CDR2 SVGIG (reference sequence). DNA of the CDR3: TGTGCCTGGAGTGGTCGACAGGCCGGCTACACCTTC. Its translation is CAWSGRQAGYTF.

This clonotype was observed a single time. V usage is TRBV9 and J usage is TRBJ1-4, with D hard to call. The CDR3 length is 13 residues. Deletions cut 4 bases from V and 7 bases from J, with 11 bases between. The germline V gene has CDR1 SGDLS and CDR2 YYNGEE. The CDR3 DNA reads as TGTGCCAGCAGCCCTGAGCCCCCTGAAAAACTGTTTTTT. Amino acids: CASSPEPPEKLFF.

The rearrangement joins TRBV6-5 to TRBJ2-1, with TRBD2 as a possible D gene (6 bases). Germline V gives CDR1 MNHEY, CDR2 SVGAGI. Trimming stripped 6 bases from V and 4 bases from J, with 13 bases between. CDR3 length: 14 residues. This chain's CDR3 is CASRFLALYNEQFF. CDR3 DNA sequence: TGTGCCAGCAGATTCCTAGCGTTATACAATGAGCAGTTCTTC.

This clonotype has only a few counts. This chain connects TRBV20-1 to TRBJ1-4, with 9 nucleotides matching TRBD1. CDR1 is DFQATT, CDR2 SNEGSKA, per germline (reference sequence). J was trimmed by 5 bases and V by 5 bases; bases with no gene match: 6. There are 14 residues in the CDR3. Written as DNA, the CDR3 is TGCAGTGCTGCTCACAGGGGGCAAAATGAAAAACTGTTTTTT. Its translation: CSAAHRGQNEKLFF.

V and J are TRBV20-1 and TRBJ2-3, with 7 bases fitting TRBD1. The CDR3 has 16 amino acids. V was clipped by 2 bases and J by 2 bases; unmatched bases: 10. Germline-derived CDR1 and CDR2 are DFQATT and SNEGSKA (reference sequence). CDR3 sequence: CSARKPDRIYTDTQYF. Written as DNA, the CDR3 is TGCAGTGCTAGAAAACCGGACAGGATTTACACAGATACGCAGTATTTT.

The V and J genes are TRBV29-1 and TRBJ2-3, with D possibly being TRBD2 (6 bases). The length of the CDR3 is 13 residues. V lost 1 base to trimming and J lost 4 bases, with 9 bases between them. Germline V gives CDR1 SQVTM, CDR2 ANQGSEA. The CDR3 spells CSVEATSSDTQYF. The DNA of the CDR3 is TGCAGCGTTGAAGCGACTAGTTCAGATACGCAGTATTTT.

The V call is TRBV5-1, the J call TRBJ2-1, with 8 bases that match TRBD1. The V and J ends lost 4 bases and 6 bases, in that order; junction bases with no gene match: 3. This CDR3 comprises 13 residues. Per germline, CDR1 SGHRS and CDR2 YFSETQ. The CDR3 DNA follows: TGCGCCAGCAGCACGGACAGGGCCAATGAGCAGTTCTTC. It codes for CASSTDRANEQFF.

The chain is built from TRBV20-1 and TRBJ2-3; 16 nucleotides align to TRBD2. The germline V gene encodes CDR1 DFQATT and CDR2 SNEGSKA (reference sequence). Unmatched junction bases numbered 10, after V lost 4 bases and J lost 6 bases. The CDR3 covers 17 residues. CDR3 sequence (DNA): TGCAGTGCTAACCGCCCGGGACTAGCGGGGGGGTGGGATACGCAGTATTTT. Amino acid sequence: CSANRPGLAGGWDTQYF.

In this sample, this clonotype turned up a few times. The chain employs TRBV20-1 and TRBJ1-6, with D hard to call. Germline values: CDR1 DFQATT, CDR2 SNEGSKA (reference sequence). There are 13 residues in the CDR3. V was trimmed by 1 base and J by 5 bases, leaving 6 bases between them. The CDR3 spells CSARGGNNSPLHF. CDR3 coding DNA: TGCAGTGCTAGAGGGGGAAATAATTCACCCCTCCACTTT.

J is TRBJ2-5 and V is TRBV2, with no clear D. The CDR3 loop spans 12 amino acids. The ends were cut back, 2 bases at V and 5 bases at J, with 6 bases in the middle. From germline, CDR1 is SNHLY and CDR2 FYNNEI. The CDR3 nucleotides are TGTGCCAGCAGTGAATTAGAGGAGACCCAGTACTTC. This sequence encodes CASSELEETQYF.

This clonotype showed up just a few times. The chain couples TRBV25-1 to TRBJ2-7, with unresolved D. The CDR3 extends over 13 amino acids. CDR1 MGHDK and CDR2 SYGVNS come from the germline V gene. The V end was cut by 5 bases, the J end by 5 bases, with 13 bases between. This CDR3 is CASSMAGGHEQYF. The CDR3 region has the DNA TGTGCCAGCAGTATGGCAGGTGGACACGAGCAGTACTTC.

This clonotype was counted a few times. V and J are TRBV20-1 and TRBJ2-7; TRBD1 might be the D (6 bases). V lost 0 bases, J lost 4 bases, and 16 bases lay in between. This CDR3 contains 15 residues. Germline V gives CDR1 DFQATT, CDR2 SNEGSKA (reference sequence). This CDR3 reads CSARDPGTGSYEQYF. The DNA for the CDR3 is TGCAGTGCTAGAGACCCGGGTACAGGGTCATACGAGCAGTACTTC.

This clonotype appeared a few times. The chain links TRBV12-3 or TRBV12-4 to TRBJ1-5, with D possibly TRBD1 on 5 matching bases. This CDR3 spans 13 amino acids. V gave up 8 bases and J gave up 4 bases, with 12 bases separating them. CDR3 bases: TGTGCCAGCCGATCAGGGCATAATCAGCCCCAGCATTTT. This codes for CASRSGHNQPQHF.

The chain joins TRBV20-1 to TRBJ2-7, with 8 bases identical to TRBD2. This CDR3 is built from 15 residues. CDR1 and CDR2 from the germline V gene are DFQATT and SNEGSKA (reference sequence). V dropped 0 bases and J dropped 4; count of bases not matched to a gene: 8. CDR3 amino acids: CSARDRPGLAYEQYF. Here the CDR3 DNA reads TGCAGTGCTAGAGACCGGCCCGGACTAGCTTACGAGCAGTACTTC.

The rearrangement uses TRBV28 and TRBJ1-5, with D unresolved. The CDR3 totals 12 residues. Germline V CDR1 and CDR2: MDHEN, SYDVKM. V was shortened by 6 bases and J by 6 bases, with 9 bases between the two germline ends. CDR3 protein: CASSQDPQPQHF. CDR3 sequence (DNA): TGTGCCAGCAGCCAGGACCCTCAGCCCCAGCATTTT. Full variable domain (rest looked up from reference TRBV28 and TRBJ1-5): DVKVTQSSRYLVKRTGEKVFLECVQDMDHENMFWYRQDPGLGLRLIYFSYDVKMKEKGDIPEGYSVSREKKERFSLILESASTNQTSMYLCASSQDPQPQHFGDGTRLSIL.

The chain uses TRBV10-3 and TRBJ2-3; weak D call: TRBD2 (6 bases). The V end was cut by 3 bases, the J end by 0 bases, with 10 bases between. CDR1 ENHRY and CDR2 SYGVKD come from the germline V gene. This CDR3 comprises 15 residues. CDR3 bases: TGTGCCATCAGTGAAACACTAGCTAGCACAGATACGCAGTATTTT. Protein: CAISETLASTDTQYF.